Presented here are 28 T cell receptor beta chains from one specimen sequenced in a study of blood T cell repertoires in COVID-19. Sequencing used immunoSEQ multiplex PCR; TCRdb keeps in-frame clones, though not all of them. Here the sample spans roughly 120,000 clones, about 78% being singletons. The sample comprised peripheral blood. The receptors stem from a man aged 70 or older with acute or convalescent COVID-19.

The rearrangement uses TRBV4-3 and TRBJ2-3; 13 bases align to TRBD2. The V segment lost 4 bases and the J segment 6 bases; nucleotides outside the gene matches: 4. The V gene's germline CDR1 is LGHNA and CDR2 YSLEER. The CDR3 consists of 15 residues. The CDR3 loop reads CASSLGLAGDDTQYF. In DNA form, the CDR3 reads TGCGCCAGCAGCCTAGGACTAGCGGGGGATGATACGCAGTATTTT.

J is TRBJ1-1 and V is TRBV2, with 8 nucleotides matching TRBD1. This CDR3 region has 14 residues. The junction had 8 bases not matched to a gene; V was cut back by 7 bases and J by 4 bases. The germline V gene has CDR1 SNHLY and CDR2 FYNNEI. In DNA form, the CDR3 reads TGTGCCAGCATATCAGGGGGCTCGGGCACTGAAGCTTTCTTT. It is translated as CASISGGSGTEAFF.

This clone is deemed medium-sized. The chain links TRBV9 to TRBJ1-2; TRBD1 is a possible D gene (6 bases). CDR1 SGDLS and CDR2 YYNGEE come from the germline V gene. V lost 3 bases and J lost 3, with 18 bases in between. CDR3 length equals 16 residues. CDR3 protein: CASSARGGRIDYGYTF. The CDR3 nucleotides read TGTGCCAGCAGCGCCCGGGGGGGGCGAATTGACTATGGCTACACCTTC.

This clone was recorded a few times. This rearrangement joins TRBV4-3 to TRBJ2-7, with D perhaps TRBD1 (5 bases). The CDR3 totals 15 residues. Deletions cut 0 bases from V and 3 bases from J, with 12 bases between. Germline CDR1 reads LGHNA; CDR2 reads YSLEER. This CDR3 is CASSQEPDSFYEQYF. The CDR3 nucleotides are TGCGCCAGCAGCCAAGAGCCCGACAGCTTCTACGAGCAGTACTTC.

The V call is TRBV9, the J call TRBJ1-2, with 8 bases matching TRBD1. Trimming at V came to 4 bases and at J to 3 bases, leaving 2 bases not matched to a gene. The CDR3 consists of 13 residues. Germline CDR1 reads SGDLS; CDR2 reads YYNGEE. CDR3 bases: TGTGCCAGCAGCTTGGACAGGGACTATGGCTACACCTTC. This encodes CASSLDRDYGYTF.

This clone occurred once. This chain links TRBV29-1 with TRBJ1-3, with D possibly matching TRBD1 (5 bases). Germline V gene lookup returns CDR1 SQVTM and CDR2 ANQGSEA. Trimming left V 1 base short and J 0 bases short, with 13 bases between. This CDR3 region has 16 residues. In DNA, the CDR3 is TGCAGCGTTGAAGTCAGGGAGGCTCACTCTGGAAACACCATATATTTT. Translating gives CSVEVREAHSGNTIYF.

In its sample, this clone was seen once. The chain has TRBV14 and TRBJ1-2, with 8 positions matching TRBD1. CDR1 is SGHDN and CDR2 is FVKESK in the germline V gene. V shed 4 bases and J 8 bases; nucleotides not matched to a gene: 9. The CDR3 spans 14 residues. CDR3 DNA sequence: TGTGCCAGCAGCCTGAACCAGGGGGCTGAAGGCTACACCTTC. Amino acid sequence: CASSLNQGAEGYTF.

Here the CDR3 reads CASRDSRTSTDTQYF. The CDR3 DNA sequence: TGTGCCAGCAGGGACAGTCGAACTAGCACAGATACGCAGTATTTT. The chain links TRBV6-5 to TRBJ2-3; a possible D gene is TRBD1 (6 bases). CDR3 length equals 15 residues. V was shortened by 6 bases and J by 0 bases, with 13 bases between the two germline ends. CDR1 is MNHEY, CDR2 SVGAGI, per germline.

The V gene is TRBV20-1, the J gene TRBJ1-3; tentative D call: TRBD1 (6 bases). This CDR3 spans 11 amino acids. Germline loops: CDR1 DFQATT, CDR2 SNEGSKA (reference sequence). Trimming removed 4 bases from V and 6 bases from J, with 7 bases in between. CDR3 in amino acids: CSANRENTIYF. The CDR3 coding sequence is TGCAGTGCTAACAGGGAAAACACCATATATTTT.

This clone has just one count. The chain has TRBV12-3 or TRBV12-4 and TRBJ2-1; possibly TRBD2 for D (6 bases). V lost 7 bases, J lost 15 bases, and 22 bases lay in between. This CDR3 spans 13 amino acids. The DNA for the CDR3 is TGTGCCAGCACCGTGAGGTCGTCAGGGAGGCGGTTCTTC. Encoded protein: CASTVRSSGRRFF.

V gene TRBV6-6 combines with J gene TRBJ1-3; 9 bases are a match to TRBD1. From germline, CDR1 is MNHNY and CDR2 SVGAGI (reference sequence). V lost 5 bases and J lost 0; bases outside the gene matches: 14. This CDR3 spans 19 amino acids. The DNA for the CDR3 is TGTGCCAGCAGTCCCCACCTGCTCGACAGGGGGATCTCTGGAAACACCATATATTTT. Translated, it gives CASSPHLLDRGISGNTIYF.

This clone was recorded only once. The chain combines TRBV5-1 with TRBJ1-1; no clear D gene. The ends were cut back, 4 bases at V and 2 bases at J, with 9 bases in the middle. CDR1 SGHRS and CDR2 YFSETQ come from the germline V gene. The CDR3 length is 13 residues. The CDR3 DNA is TGCGCCAGCAGCGTGGACGGTAACACTGAAGCTTTCTTT. Protein sequence: CASSVDGNTEAFF.

The chain couples TRBV7-2 to TRBJ1-2; TRBD1 matches at 7 bases. Germline V CDR1 and CDR2: SGHTA, FQGNSA. The CDR3 extends over 15 amino acids. Trimming removed 4 bases from V and 8 bases from J; junction bases left unmatched: 13. This chain's CDR3 is CASSSAPTGLGGYTF. CDR3 in DNA: TGTGCCAGCAGCTCCGCCCCGACAGGGCTGGGGGGCTACACCTTC. Full variable domain (remainder filled in from reference TRBV7-2 and TRBJ1-2): GAGVSQSPSNKVTEKGKDVELRCDPISGHTALYWYRQSLGQGLEFLIYFQGNSAPDKSGLPSDRFSAERTGGSVSTLTIQRTQQEDSAVYLCASSSAPTGLGGYTFGSGTRLTVV.

The V and J genes are TRBV11-1 and TRBJ2-5; D is possibly TRBD1 (5 bases). Germline CDR1 reads SGHAT; CDR2 reads FQDESV (reference sequence). The CDR3 is 16 residues long. Trimming left V 6 bases short and J 2 bases short, with 19 bases between. The CDR3 bases are TGTGCCAGCAGTCCATCGCCGGACATCAAACAAGAGACCCAGTACTTC. Protein product: CASSPSPDIKQETQYF.

This chain connects TRBV5-1 to TRBJ2-5, with D maybe TRBD1 (6 bases). Per germline, CDR1 SGHRS and CDR2 YFSETQ. The CDR3 is made up of 19 amino acids. V was clipped by 0 bases and J by 3 bases, with 24 bases between them. In DNA, the CDR3 is TGCGCCAGCAGCTTGGCACCAACCACAGGGCTAGGAGGTGAAGAGACCCAGTACTTC. This encodes CASSLAPTTGLGGEETQYF.

The chain uses TRBV19 and TRBJ1-1; the D is unclear. The V and J ends lost 3 bases and 4 bases respectively, with 12 bases between them. The CDR3 is 14 residues long. Germline V CDR1 and CDR2: LNHDA, SQIVND (reference sequence). CDR3 in amino acids: CASSISGGGTEAFF. The CDR3 nucleotides read TGTGCCAGTAGTATTTCAGGTGGAGGCACTGAAGCTTTCTTT. The whole variable domain, filled in from reference TRBV19 and TRBJ1-1, reads DGGITQSPKYLFRKEGQNVTLSCEQNLNHDAMYWYRQDPGQGLRLIYYSQIVNDFQKGDIAEGYSVSREKKESFPLTVTSAQKNPTAFYLCASSISGGGTEAFFGQGTRLTVV.

The V and J genes are TRBV5-4 and TRBJ1-1; D is perhaps TRBD1 (5 bases). The CDR3 length is 13 residues. CDR1 and CDR2 (germline): SGHNT, YYREEE (reference sequence). Trimming cost V 1 base and J 3 bases, with 7 bases left between them. The CDR3 nucleotides read TGTGCCAGCAGCTTGCTAGGGGACACTGAAGCTTTCTTT. Its protein is CASSLLGDTEAFF.

V and J are TRBV11-3 and TRBJ2-1, with TRBD2 matching over 8 bases. V lost 6 bases and J lost 7; bases outside the gene matches: 5. Germline V lookup: CDR1 SGHNT, CDR2 YENEEA. The CDR3 contains 13 residues. The DNA for the CDR3 is TGTGCCAGCAGTGCGGGGGGAAGTAATGAGCAGTTCTTC. This translates into CASSAGGSNEQFF. The full variable domain, with the rest looked up from reference TRBV11-3 and TRBJ2-1, is EAGVVQSPRYKIIEKKQPVAFWCNPISGHNTLYWYLQNLGQGPELLIRYENEEAVDDSQLPKDRFSAERLKGVDSTLKIQPAELGDSAVYLCASSAGGSNEQFFGPGTRLTVL.

The chain links TRBV6-5 to TRBJ1-1; 10 nucleotides align to TRBD1. Germline CDR1 MNHEY, CDR2 SVGAGI. This CDR3 has 14 residues. V shed 7 bases, J shed 6 bases, and the junction held 8 bases outside the gene matches. The CDR3 here is CASTTTGGKAEAFF. Here the CDR3 DNA reads TGTGCCAGCACAACGACAGGGGGCAAGGCTGAAGCTTTCTTT.

The genes are TRBV6-5 and TRBJ2-7; 7 positions agree with TRBD2. This CDR3 comprises 15 residues. After removal of 7 bases from V and 2 bases from J, the junction contained 11 bases not matched to a gene. Germline CDR1 and CDR2: MNHEY and SVGAGI. The chain's CDR3 is CASNSLGGIPYEQYF. CDR3 sequence (DNA): TGTGCCAGCAATTCGCTGGGGGGGATTCCCTACGAGCAGTACTTC.

This clone was counted once. This chain uses TRBV9 with TRBJ1-3; D remains ambiguous. Trimming left V 3 bases short and J 4 bases short, with 8 bases between. Germline V gene sequence: CDR1 SGDLS, CDR2 YYNGEE. The CDR3 totals 13 residues. The CDR3 nucleotides are TGTGCCAGCAGCGCCAGGCCGGGAAACACCATATATTTT. Its translation: CASSARPGNTIYF.

This clone was recorded once. V is TRBV21-1 and J is TRBJ2-2; the table's TRBD2 call for D was not verified on the DNA. TRBV21-1 is a known pseudogene. CDR3 length: 19 amino acids. The CDR3, as DNA: TGTGCCAGCAGCCCTTCCCGGAGGCGCGGGGGGAGAAACACCGGGGAGCTGTTTTTT. Its protein is CASSPSRRRGGRNTGELFF.

This chain uses TRBV30 with TRBJ1-1; 7 nucleotides align to TRBD1. The CDR3 has 15 residues. J was trimmed by 2 bases and V by 4 bases; bases with no gene match: 10. In germline, CDR1 is GTSNPN, CDR2 SVGIG (reference sequence). The CDR3 here is CAWTRGQMINTEAFF. CDR3 nucleotide sequence: TGTGCCTGGACCAGGGGACAGATGATTAACACTGAAGCTTTCTTT.

The chain links TRBV12-5 to TRBJ2-2; TRBD1 matches 7 bases. V shed 6 bases, J shed 2 bases, and the junction held 15 bases outside the gene matches. The CDR3 covers 18 residues. Per the germline V gene, CDR1 is LGHNT and CDR2 is FRNRAP. In DNA, the CDR3 is TGTGCTAGTGGGGGAACGACAGGGCACCACAAAAACACCGGGGAGCTGTTTTTT. Residues: CASGGTTGHHKNTGELFF.

The V and J genes are TRBV4-1 and TRBJ1-5; D ambiguous. V was pared by 4 bases and J by 1 base, with 11 bases between. This CDR3 is built from 15 residues. Looked up from germline, CDR1 is MGHRA and CDR2 is YSYEKL. The DNA of the CDR3 is TGCGCCAGCAGCCCCCGAGAGGGAAGCAATCAGCCCCAGCATTTT. As protein: CASSPREGSNQPQHF.

The gene calls are TRBV9 and TRBJ2-2; tentative D call: TRBD1 (5 bases). The CDR3 is 16 amino acids. Trimming took off 4 bases at V and 4 bases at J, with 17 bases between the two ends. Per germline, CDR1 SGDLS and CDR2 YYNGEE. Here the CDR3 DNA reads TGTGCCAGCAGCCTTGCTTGGGGCGCGAGCACCGGGGAGCTGTTTTTT. Translating it yields CASSLAWGASTGELFF. The complete variable domain, with remaining parts taken from reference TRBV9 and TRBJ2-2, reads DSGVTQTPKHLITATGQRVTLRCSPRSGDLSVYWYQQSLDQGLQFLIQYYNGEERAKGNILERFSAQQFPDLHSELNLSSLELGDSALYFCASSLAWGASTGELFFGEGSRLTVL.

This chain uses TRBV11-3 with TRBJ2-1; 12 bases are shared with TRBD2. V shed 3 bases and J 10 bases; nucleotides not matched to a gene: 7. CDR3 length: 15 amino acids. The V gene's germline CDR1 is SGHNT and CDR2 YENEEA. In nucleotides, the CDR3 is TGTGCCAGCAGCTTCCCTAGCGGGGGGGCCCGGGAGCAGTTCTTC. It encodes CASSFPSGGAREQFF.

The CDR3 sequence: CASSEQDYQPQHF. CDR3 nucleotide sequence: TGTGCCAGCAGTGAACAGGATTATCAGCCCCAGCATTTT. The chain recombines TRBV25-1 with TRBJ1-5; no clear D. With 2 bases removed from V and 5 bases from J, the gap between germline ends came to 7 bases. The CDR3 totals 13 residues. Germline CDR1 reads MGHDK; CDR2 reads SYGVNS.